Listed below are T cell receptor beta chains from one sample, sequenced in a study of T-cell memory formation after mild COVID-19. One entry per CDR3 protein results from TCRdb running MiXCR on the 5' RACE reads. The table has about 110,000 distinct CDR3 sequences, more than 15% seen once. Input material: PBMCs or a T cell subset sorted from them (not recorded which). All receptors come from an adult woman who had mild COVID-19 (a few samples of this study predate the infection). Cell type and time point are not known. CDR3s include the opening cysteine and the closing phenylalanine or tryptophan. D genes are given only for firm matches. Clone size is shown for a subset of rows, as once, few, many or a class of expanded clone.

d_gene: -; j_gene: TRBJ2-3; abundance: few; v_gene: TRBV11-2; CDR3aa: CASSPGNVADTQYF; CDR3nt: TGTGCCAGCAGCCCAGGAAACGTCGCAGATACGCAGTATTTT
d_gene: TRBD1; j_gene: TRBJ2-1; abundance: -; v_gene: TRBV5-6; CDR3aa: CASSEGTADNEQFF; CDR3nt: TGTGCCAGCAGCGAGGGGACAGCGGACAATGAGCAGTTCTTC
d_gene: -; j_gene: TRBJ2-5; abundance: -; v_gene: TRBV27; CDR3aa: CASSLSRRQETQYF; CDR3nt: TGTGCCAGCAGTTTAAGCAGGCGACAAGAGACCCAGTACTTC
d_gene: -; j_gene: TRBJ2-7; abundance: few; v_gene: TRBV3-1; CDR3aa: CASSQVRGIYYEQYF; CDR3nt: TGTGCCAGCAGCCAGGTCAGGGGAATTTACTACGAGCAGTACTTC
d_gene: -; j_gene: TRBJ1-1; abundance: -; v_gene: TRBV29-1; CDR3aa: CSVEDQGSRGNGIEAFF; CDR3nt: TGCAGCGTTGAAGATCAAGGGAGCCGCGGCAACGGTATCGAAGCTTTCTTT
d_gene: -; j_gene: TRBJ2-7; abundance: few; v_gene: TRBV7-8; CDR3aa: CASSPERFASYEQYF; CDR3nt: TGTGCCAGCAGCCCGGAGAGGTTTGCCTCCTACGAGCAGTACTTC
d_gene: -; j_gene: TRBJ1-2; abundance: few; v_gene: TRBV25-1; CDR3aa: CASSEDERIYGYTF; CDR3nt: TGTGCCAGCAGTGAAGATGAGAGGATCTATGGCTACACCTTC
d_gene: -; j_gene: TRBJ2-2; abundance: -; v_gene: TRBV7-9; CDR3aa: CASSPVVTAELFF; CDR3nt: TGTGCCAGCAGCCCAGTGGTCACAGCTGAGCTGTTTTTT
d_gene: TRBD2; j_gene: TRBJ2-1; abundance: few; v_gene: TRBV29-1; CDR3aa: CSVEDLRTSGGEQFF; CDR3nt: TGCAGCGTTGAAGATCTCAGGACTAGCGGGGGAGAGCAGTTCTTC
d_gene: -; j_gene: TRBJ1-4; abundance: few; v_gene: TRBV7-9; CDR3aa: CASSPRGVNEKLFF; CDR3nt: TGTGCCAGCAGCCCACGGGGAGTTAATGAAAAACTGTTTTTT
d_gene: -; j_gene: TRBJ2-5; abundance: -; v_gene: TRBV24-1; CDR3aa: CATSDLIQGVQETQYF; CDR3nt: TGTGCCACCAGTGATTTGATTCAGGGCGTCCAAGAGACCCAGTACTTC
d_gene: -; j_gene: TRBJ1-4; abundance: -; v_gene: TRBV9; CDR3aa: CASSSGQIGEKLFF; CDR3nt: TGTGCCAGCAGCTCCGGACAGATAGGAGAAAAACTGTTTTTT
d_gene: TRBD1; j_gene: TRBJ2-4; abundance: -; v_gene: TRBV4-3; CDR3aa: CASSPTWTGTIAKNIQYF; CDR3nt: TGCGCCAGCAGCCCAACATGGACAGGAACAATAGCCAAAAACATTCAGTACTTC
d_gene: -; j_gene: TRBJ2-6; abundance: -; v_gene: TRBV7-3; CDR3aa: CASSLTGTGLSSGANVLTF; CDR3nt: TGTGCCAGCAGCTTAACGGGTACAGGGCTCTCCTCTGGGGCCAACGTCCTGACTTTC
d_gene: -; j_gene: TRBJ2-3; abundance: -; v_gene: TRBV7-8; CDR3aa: CASSIPGQGLTDTQYF; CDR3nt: TGTGCCAGCAGCATCCCTGGGCAGGGTTTGACAGATACGCAGTATTTT
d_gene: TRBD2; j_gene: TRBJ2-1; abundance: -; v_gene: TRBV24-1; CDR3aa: CATSDRTSRSHNEQFF; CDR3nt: TGTGCCACCAGTGACCGGACTAGTCGGAGCCACAATGAGCAGTTCTTC
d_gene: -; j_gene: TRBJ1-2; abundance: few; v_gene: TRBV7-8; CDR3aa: CASSLAGDYGYTF; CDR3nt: TGTGCCAGCAGCTTAGCTGGTGACTATGGCTACACCTTC
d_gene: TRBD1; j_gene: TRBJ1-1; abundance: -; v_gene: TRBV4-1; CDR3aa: CASSPWDSRAEEAFF; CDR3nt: TGCGCCAGCAGCCCCTGGGACAGCCGAGCAGAGGAAGCTTTCTTT
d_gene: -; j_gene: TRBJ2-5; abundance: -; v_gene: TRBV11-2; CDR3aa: CASSLARIAEETQYF; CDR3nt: TGTGCCAGCAGCTTGGCGCGGATTGCAGAAGAGACCCAGTACTTC
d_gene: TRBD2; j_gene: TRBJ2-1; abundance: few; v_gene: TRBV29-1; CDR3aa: CSVEWLADSSYNEQFF; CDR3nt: TGCAGCGTTGAGTGGCTAGCGGATAGTTCCTACAATGAGCAGTTCTTC
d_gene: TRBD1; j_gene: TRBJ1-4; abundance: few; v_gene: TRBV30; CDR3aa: CAWRRGPEGEKLFF; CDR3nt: TGTGCCTGGAGGAGGGGGCCCGAAGGGGAAAAACTGTTTTTT
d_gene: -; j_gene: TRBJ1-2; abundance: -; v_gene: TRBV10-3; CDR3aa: CAISESGQAYYGYTF; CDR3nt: TGTGCCATCAGTGAGTCGGGTCAGGCCTACTATGGCTACACCTTC
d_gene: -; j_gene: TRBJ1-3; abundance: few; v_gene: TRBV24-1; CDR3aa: CATSDNLSGNTIYF; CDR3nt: TGTGCCACCAGTGATAACCTCTCTGGAAACACCATATATTTT
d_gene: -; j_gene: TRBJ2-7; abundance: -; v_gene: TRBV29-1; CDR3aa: CSVAGVGYEQYF; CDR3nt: TGCAGCGTTGCAGGGGTCGGTTACGAGCAGTACTTC
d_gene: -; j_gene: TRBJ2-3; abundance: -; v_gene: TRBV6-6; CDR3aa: CAAARTVTDTQYF; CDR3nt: TGTGCCGCAGCGCGGACAGTCACAGATACGCAGTATTTT
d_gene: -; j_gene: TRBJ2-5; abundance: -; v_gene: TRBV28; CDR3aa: CASRGRAPETQYF; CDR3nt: TGTGCCAGCAGGGGGCGCGCCCCGGAGACCCAGTACTTC
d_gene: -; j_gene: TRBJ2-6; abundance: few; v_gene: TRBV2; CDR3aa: CAIRNTGLGANVLTF; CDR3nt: TGTGCCATCAGAAATACAGGGCTAGGGGCCAACGTCCTGACTTTC
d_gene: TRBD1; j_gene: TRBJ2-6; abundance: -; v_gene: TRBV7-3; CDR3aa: CASSYYGTGPSGANVLTF; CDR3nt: TGTGCCAGCAGCTACTACGGGACAGGGCCCTCTGGGGCCAACGTCCTGACTTTC
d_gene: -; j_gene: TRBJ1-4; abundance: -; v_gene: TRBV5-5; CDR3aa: CASSSGTAEFQEKLFF; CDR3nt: TGTGCCAGCAGCTCTGGGACTGCAGAATTTCAGGAAAAACTGTTTTTT
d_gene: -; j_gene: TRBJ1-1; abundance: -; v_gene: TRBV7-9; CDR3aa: CASSSSWDLNTEAFF; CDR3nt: TGTGCCAGCAGCTCGTCGTGGGACCTGAACACTGAAGCTTTCTTT
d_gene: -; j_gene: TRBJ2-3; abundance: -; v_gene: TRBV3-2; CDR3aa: CASSKIGFIDTQYF; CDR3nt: TGTGCCAGCAGCAAGATCGGGTTCATAGATACGCAGTATTTT
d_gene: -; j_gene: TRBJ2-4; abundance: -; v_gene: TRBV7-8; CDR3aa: CASSLEGGLGKNIQYF; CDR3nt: TGTGCCAGCAGTTTGGAGGGGGGCTTAGGGAAAAACATTCAGTACTTC
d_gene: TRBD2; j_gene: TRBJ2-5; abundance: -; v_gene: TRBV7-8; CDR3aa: CASSLAGLVQETQYF; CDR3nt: TGTGCCAGCAGCTTAGCCGGACTAGTCCAAGAGACCCAGTACTTC
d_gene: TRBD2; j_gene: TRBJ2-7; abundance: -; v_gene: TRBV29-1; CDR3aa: CSVDGSGGTYEQYF; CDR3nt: TGCAGCGTTGACGGGAGCGGGGGAACCTACGAGCAGTACTTC
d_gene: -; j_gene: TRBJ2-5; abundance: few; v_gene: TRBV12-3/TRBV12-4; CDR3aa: CASSSTGTLTETQYF; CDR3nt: TGTGCCAGCAGTTCTACAGGGACGTTGACAGAGACCCAGTACTTC
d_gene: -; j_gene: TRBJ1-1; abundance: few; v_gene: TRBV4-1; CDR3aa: CASSQEDRTEGTTEAFF; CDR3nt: TGCGCCAGCAGCCAAGAAGACCGGACAGAAGGTACCACTGAAGCTTTCTTT
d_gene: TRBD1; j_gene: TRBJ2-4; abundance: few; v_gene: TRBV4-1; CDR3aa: CASSQDRQDRVLTNIQYF; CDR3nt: TGCGCCAGCAGCCAAGACAGGCAGGACAGGGTCTTGACAAACATTCAGTACTTC
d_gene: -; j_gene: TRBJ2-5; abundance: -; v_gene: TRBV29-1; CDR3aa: CSVEWETQYF; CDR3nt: TGCAGCGTTGAGTGGGAGACCCAGTACTTC
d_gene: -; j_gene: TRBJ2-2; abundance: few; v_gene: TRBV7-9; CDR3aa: CASSAPLIGELFF; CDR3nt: TGTGCCAGCAGCGCTCCCCTTATCGGGGAGCTGTTTTTT
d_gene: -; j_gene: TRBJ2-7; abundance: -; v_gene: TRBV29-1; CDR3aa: CSVEDEKDSYEQYF; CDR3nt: TGCAGCGTTGAAGATGAAAAGGACTCCTACGAGCAGTACTTC
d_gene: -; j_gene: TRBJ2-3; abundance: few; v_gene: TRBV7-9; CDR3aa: CASSLDPLGGAGTDTQYF; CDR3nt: TGTGCCAGCAGCTTAGACCCCCTTGGGGGGGCTGGAACAGATACGCAGTATTTT
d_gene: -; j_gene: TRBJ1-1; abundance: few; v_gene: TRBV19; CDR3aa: CARRHGNTEAFF; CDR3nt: TGTGCCAGACGTCACGGGAACACTGAAGCTTTCTTT
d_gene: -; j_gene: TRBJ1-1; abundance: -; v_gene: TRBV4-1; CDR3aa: CASSHGGTHTEAFF; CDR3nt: TGCGCCAGCAGCCATGGAGGGACTCACACTGAAGCTTTCTTT
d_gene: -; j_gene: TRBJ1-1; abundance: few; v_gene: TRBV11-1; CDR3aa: CASSLSEDMNTEAFF; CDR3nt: TGTGCCAGCAGCTTAAGCGAGGACATGAACACTGAAGCTTTCTTT
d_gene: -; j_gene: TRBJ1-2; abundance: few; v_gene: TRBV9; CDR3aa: CASTPWDTSNYGYTF; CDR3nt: TGTGCCAGCACCCCTTGGGACACTTCAAACTATGGCTACACCTTC
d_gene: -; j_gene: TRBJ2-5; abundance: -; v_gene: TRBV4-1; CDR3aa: CASSQGGGEETQYF; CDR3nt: TGCGCCAGCAGCCAAGGAGGGGGGGAGGAGACCCAGTACTTC
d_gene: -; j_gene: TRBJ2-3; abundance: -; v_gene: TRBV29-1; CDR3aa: CSVVDQTNTQYF; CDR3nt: TGCAGCGTTGTTGACCAGACCAATACGCAGTATTTT
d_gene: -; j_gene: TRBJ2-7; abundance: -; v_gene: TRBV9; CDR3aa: CASSADPTSASYEQYF; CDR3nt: TGTGCCAGCAGCGCCGACCCCACCTCGGCCTCCTACGAGCAGTACTTC
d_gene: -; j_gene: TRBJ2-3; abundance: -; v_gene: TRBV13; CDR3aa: CASSPRALSTDTQYF; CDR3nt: TGTGCCAGCAGCCCACGGGCCCTAAGCACAGATACGCAGTATTTT
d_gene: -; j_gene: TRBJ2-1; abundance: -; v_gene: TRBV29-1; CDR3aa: CSVGSGAAEQFF; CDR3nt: TGCAGCGTTGGGTCAGGGGCGGCTGAGCAGTTCTTC
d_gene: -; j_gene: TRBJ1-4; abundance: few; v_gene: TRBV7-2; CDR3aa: CASSWTVNEKLFF; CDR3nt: TGTGCCAGCAGTTGGACAGTAAATGAAAAACTGTTTTTT
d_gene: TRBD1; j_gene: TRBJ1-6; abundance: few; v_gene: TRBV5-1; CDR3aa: CASSRGQGSSPLHF; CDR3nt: TGCGCCAGCAGCCGAGGACAGGGTAGTTCACCCCTCCACTTT
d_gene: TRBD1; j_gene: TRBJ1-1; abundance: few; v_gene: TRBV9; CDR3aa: CASSETGMNTEAFF; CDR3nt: TGTGCCAGCAGCGAGACAGGGATGAACACTGAAGCTTTCTTT
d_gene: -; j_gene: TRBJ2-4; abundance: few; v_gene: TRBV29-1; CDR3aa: CSVLLNIQYF; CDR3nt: TGCAGCGTCTTATTAAACATTCAGTACTTC
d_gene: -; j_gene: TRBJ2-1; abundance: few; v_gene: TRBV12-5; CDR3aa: CASVGLVYNEQFF; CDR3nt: TGTGCTAGTGTAGGGTTGGTGTACAATGAGCAGTTCTTC